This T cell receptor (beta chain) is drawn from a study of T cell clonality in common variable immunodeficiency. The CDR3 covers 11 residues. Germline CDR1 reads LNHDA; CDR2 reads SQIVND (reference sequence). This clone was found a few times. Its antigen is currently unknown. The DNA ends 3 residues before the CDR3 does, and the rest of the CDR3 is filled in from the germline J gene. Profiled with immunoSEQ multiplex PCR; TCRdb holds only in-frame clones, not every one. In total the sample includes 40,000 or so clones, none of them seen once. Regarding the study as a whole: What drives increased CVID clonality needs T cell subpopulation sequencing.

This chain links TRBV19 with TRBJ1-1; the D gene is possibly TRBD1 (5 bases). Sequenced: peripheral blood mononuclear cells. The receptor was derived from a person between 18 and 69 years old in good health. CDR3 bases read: TGTGCCAGTAGACCCTCAGGGGAA. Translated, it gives CASRPSGE. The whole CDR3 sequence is CASRPSGEAFF.